These 10 T cell receptor beta chains came from one sample sequenced in a study of T cell repertoires in aging, cancer and after chemotherapy (dated by TCRdb to about 2019). Genomic DNA extracted from peripheral blood, rather than sorted cells or RNA, was used as the source for amplification of TCR beta rearrangements. Reads for this sample came from an Illumina MiSeq. Multiplex touch-down PCR with a mixed TRB-A/B primer pool was used to amplify rearranged TRB sequences covering the V, D and J segments. The public sequencing data were trimmed at Q25 with fastp and processed into clonotypes with MiXCR by TCRdb, which kept only in-frame beta chains. Rows merge per CDR3 protein into single entries with the most common DNA and genes. The sample includes thousands of distinct CDR3 sequences, with under 45% observed a single time. The ten largest clones capture over 45% of the sample. Sequencing was carried out using blood. These receptors were taken from a human donor in good health.

The chain recombines TRBV12-3 or TRBV12-4 with TRBJ2-1; D is unclear. The CDR3 length is 12 residues. The V gene lost 4 bases and the J gene lost 10 bases, with 11 bases spanning the gap. CDR3 coding DNA: TGTGCCAGCAGTTCCCTAGTGCACGAGCAGTTCTTC. It specifies CASSSLVHEQFF.

The chain joins TRBV27 to TRBJ1-4, with D perhaps matching TRBD1 (5 bases). V gave up 8 bases and J gave up 7 bases, with 17 bases separating them. Germline V CDR1 and CDR2: MNHEY, SMNVEV (reference sequence). This CDR3 is built from 14 residues. This CDR3 reads CASGGGGSGEKLFF. The CDR3 DNA follows: TGTGCCAGCGGGGGGGGGGGTTCGGGTGAAAAACTGTTTTTT.

This clonotype was seen only a few times. The chain is built from TRBV30 and TRBJ2-1; no reliable D call. The CDR3 extends over 11 amino acids. Germline V lookup: CDR1 GTSNPN, CDR2 SVGIG (reference sequence). V lost 2 bases, J lost 6 bases, and 5 bases lay in between. CDR3 residues: CAWSQVNEQFF. The CDR3, as DNA: TGTGCCTGGAGTCAGGTCAATGAGCAGTTCTTC.

The J gene is TRBJ1-2, the V gene TRBV27, with D maybe TRBD1 (6 bases). Trimming removed 10 bases at V and 4 bases at J, with 16 bases between. Germline assignment: CDR1 MNHEY and CDR2 SMNVEV (reference sequence). This CDR3 has 13 residues. The CDR3 region is CATSPGHGYGYTF. DNA of the CDR3: TGTGCCACCAGCCCGGGACACGGCTATGGCTACACCTTC.

The V call is TRBV27, the J call TRBJ2-2; 10 positions agree with TRBD1. V was clipped by 7 bases and J by 3 bases; unmatched bases: 5. Germline V gene sequence: CDR1 MNHEY, CDR2 SMNVEV (reference sequence). The CDR3 covers 15 residues. The chain's CDR3 is CASNSGTGDTGELFF. As DNA, the CDR3 is TGTGCCAGCAATTCAGGGACAGGGGACACCGGGGAGCTGTTTTTT.

This chain links TRBV6-6 with TRBJ1-5; 7 bases match TRBD1. In germline, CDR1 is MNHNY, CDR2 SVGAGI (reference sequence). The CDR3 length is 14 residues. J was trimmed by 2 bases and V by 4 bases; bases with no gene match: 2. CDR3: CASSSTGGNQPQHF. CDR3 coding DNA: TGTGCCAGCAGTTCAACAGGGGGCAATCAGCCCCAGCATTTT.

The V gene is TRBV6-2 or TRBV6-3, the J gene TRBJ2-1, with 14 bases that match TRBD2. V dropped 6 bases and J dropped 2; count of bases not matched to a gene: 9. The CDR3 extends over 18 amino acids. Germline V lookup: CDR1 MNHEY, CDR2 SVGEGT. CDR3 DNA: TGTGCCAGCAGCTGGACTAGCGGGGGGATAGGGGCCTACAATGAGCAGTTCTTC. It yields the protein CASSWTSGGIGAYNEQFF.

The V and J genes are TRBV20-1 and TRBJ1-2; D perhaps matches TRBD1 (5 bases). CDR3 length equals 12 residues. Looked up from germline, CDR1 is DFQATT and CDR2 is SNEGSKA (reference sequence). CDR3 region: CSATEGRNGYTF. CDR3 in DNA: TGCAGCGCAACAGAGGGACGCAATGGCTACACCTTC.

The chain carries TRBV12-3 or TRBV12-4 and TRBJ2-4, with 10 bases that match TRBD2. V lost 6 bases to trimming and J lost 13 bases; unmatched junction nucleotides: 33. CDR3 length: 21 residues. The CDR3 reads CASSPDGSGGAPTLLFGEQYF. The CDR3 region has the DNA TGTGCCAGCAGCCCCGATGGCAGCGGGGGGGCCCCGACTCTCTTGTTTGGGGAGCAGTACTTC.

The genes are TRBV27 and TRBJ2-3; 7 nucleotides match TRBD1. The CDR3 runs 15 residues. Trimming cost V 5 bases and J 1 base; bases outside gene matches: 6. Germline CDR1 and CDR2: MNHEY and SMNVEV (reference sequence). In DNA, the CDR3 is TGTGCCAGCAGTCTACAGGGGAAGGGCACAGATACGCAGTATTTT. Translation: CASSLQGKGTDTQYF.